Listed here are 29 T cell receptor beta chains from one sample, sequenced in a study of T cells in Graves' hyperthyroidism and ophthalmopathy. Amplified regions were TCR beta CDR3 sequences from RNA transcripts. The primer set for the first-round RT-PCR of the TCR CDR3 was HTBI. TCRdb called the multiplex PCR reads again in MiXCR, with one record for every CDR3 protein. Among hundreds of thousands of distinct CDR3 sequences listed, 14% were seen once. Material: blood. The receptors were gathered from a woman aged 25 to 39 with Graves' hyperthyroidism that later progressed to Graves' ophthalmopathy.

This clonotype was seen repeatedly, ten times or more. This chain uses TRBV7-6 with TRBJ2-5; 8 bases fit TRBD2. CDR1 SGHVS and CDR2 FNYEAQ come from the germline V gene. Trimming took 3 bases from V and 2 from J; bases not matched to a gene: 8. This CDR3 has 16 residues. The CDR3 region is CASSLPRLAIQETQYF. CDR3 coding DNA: TGTGCCAGCAGCTTGCCCAGACTAGCGATACAAGAGACCCAGTACTTC.

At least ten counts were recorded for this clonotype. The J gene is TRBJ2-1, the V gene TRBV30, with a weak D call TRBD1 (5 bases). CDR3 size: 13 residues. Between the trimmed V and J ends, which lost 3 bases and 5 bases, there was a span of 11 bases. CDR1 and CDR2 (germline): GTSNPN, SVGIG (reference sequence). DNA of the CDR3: TGTGCCTGGAGAGGACAAGCCAACAATGAGCAGTTCTTC. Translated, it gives CAWRGQANNEQFF.

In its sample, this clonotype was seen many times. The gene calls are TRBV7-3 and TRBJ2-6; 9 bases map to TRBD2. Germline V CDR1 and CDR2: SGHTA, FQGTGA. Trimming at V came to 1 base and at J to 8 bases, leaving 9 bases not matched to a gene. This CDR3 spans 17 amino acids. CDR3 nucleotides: TGTGCCAGCAGCTTAAGGGCTGCGGGAGGGCCCACCAACGTCCTGACTTTC. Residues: CASSLRAAGGPTNVLTF.

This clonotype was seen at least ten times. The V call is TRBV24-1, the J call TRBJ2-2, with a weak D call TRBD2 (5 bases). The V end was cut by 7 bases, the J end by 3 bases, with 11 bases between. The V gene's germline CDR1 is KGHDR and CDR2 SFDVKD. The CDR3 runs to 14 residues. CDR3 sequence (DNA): TGTGCCACCAGGGGGAGTTTGGACACCGGGGAGCTGTTTTTT. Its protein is CATRGSLDTGELFF.

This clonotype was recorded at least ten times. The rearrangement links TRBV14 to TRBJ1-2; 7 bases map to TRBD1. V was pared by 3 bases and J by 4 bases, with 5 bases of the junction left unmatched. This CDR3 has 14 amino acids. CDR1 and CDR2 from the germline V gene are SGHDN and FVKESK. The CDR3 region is CASSHGTAIYGYTF. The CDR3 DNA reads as TGTGCCAGCAGCCACGGGACAGCAATCTATGGCTACACCTTC.

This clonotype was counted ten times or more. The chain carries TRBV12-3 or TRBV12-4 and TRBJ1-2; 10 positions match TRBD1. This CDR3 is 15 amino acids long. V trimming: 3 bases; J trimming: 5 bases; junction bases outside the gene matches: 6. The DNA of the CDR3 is TGTGCCAGCAGTTTGTCGACAGGGGGCTCGTATGGCTACACCTTC. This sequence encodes CASSLSTGGSYGYTF.

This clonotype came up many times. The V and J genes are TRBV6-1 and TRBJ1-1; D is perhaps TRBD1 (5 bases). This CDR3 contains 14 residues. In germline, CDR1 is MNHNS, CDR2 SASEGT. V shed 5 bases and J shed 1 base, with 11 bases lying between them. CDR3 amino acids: CASSWDFGNTEAFF. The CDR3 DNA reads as TGTGCCAGCAGTTGGGACTTTGGGAACACTGAAGCTTTCTTT.

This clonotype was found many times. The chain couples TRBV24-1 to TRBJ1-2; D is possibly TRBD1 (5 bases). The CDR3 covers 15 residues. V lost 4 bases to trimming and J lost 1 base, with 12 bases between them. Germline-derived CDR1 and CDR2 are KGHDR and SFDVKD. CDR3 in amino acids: CATSDRDGVNYGYTF. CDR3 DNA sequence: TGTGCCACCAGTGACAGGGACGGTGTTAACTATGGCTACACCTTC.

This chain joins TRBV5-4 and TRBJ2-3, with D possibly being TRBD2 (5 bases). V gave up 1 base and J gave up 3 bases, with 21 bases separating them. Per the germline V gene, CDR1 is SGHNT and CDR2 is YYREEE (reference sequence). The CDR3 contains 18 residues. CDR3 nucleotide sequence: TGTGCCAGCAGCTTGAACGTAAAGGCCGGGGTCCCTACAGATACGCAGTATTTT. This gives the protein CASSLNVKAGVPTDTQYF.

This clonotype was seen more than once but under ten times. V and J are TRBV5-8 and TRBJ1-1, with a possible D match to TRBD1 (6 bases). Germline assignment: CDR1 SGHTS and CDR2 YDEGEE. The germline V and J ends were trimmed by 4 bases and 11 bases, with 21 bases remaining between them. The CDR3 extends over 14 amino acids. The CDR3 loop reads CASSKTGTRVRAFF. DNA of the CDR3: TGTGCCAGCAGCAAAACCGGGACAAGGGTTCGGGCTTTCTTT.

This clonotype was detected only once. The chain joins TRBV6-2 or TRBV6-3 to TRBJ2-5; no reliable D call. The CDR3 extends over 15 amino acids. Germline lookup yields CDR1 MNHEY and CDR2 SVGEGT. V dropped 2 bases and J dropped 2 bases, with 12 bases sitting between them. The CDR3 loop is CASSYRPTTQETQYF. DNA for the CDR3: TGTGCCAGCAGTTACCGACCTACAACTCAAGAGACCCAGTACTTC.

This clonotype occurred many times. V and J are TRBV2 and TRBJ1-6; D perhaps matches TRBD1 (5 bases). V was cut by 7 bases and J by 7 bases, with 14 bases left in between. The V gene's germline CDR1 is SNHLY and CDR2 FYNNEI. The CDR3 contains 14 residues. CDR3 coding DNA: TGTGCCAGCATAGGAGGGGCCTCGAATTCACCCCTCCACTTT. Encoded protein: CASIGGASNSPLHF.

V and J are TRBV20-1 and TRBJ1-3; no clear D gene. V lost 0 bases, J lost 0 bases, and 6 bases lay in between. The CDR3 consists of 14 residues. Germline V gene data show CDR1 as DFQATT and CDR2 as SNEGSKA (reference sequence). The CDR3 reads CSARDYASGNTIYF. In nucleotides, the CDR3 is TGCAGTGCTAGAGATTACGCCTCTGGAAACACCATATATTTT.

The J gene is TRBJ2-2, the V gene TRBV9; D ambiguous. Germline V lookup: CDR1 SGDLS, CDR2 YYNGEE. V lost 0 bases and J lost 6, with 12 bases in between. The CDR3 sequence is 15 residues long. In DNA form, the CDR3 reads TGTGCCAGCAGCGTAGGATTATCCGGGCCCGGGGAGCTGTTTTTT. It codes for CASSVGLSGPGELFF.

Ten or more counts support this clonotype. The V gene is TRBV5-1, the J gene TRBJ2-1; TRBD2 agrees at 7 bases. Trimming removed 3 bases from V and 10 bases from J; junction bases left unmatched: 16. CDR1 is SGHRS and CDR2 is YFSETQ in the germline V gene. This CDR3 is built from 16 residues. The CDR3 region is CASSSVAGAAYGEQFF. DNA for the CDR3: TGCGCCAGCAGCTCGGTGGCGGGAGCCGCTTATGGGGAGCAGTTCTTC.

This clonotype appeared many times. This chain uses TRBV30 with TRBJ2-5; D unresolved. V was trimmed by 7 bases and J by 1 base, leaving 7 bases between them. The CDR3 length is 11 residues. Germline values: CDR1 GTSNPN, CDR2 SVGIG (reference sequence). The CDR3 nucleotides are TGTGCCTTTCTACTCCAAGAGACCCAGTACTTC. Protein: CAFLLQETQYF.

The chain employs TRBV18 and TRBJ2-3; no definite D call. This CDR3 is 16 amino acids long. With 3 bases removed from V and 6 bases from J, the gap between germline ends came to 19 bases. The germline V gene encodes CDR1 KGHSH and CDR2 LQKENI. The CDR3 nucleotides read TGTGCCAGCTCACCTGATCCCCTTACCAGTCAGGATACGCAGTATTTT. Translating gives CASSPDPLTSQDTQYF.

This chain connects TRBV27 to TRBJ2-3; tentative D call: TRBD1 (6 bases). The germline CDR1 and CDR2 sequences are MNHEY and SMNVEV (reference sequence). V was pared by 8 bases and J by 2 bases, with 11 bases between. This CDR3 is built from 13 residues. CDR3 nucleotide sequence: TGTGCCAGCGGTACAGGGTACACAGATACGCAGTATTTT. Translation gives CASGTGYTDTQYF.

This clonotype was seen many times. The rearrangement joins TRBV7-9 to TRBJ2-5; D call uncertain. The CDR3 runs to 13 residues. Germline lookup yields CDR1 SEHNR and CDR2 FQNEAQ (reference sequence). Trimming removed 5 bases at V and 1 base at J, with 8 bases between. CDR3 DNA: TGTGCCAGCAGCCCACCCAGCCAAGAGACCCAGTACTTC. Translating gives CASSPPSQETQYF.

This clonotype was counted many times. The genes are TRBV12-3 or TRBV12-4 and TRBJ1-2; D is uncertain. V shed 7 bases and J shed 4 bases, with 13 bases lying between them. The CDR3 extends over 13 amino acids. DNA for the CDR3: TGTGCCAGCAAAATTCGTAGCGGCTATGGCTACACCTTC. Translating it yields CASKIRSGYGYTF.

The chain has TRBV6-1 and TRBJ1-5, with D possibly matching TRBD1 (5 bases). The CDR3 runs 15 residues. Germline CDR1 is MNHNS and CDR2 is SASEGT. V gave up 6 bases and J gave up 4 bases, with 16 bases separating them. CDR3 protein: CASRQAWGGNQPQHF. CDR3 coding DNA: TGTGCCAGCAGACAGGCATGGGGGGGAAATCAGCCCCAGCATTTT.

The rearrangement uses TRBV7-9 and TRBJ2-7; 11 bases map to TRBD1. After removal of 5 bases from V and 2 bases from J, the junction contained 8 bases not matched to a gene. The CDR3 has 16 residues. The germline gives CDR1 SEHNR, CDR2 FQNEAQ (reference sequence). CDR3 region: CASSGGQGAPTYEQYF. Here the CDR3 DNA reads TGTGCCAGCAGCGGCGGACAGGGGGCGCCTACCTACGAGCAGTACTTC. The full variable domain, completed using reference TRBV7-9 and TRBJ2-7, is DTGVSQNPRHKITKRGQNVTFRCDPISEHNRLYWYRQTLGQGPEFLTYFQNEAQLEKSRLLSDRFSAERPKGSFSTLEIQRTEQGDSAMYLCASSGGQGAPTYEQYFGPGTRLTVT.

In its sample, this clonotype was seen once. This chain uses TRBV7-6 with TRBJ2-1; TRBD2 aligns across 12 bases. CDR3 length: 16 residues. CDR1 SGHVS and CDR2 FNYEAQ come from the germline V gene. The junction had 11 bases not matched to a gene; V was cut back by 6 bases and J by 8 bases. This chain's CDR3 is CASSTLAGGPIDEQFF. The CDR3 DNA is TGTGCCAGCAGTACCCTAGCGGGGGGGCCGATCGATGAGCAGTTCTTC.

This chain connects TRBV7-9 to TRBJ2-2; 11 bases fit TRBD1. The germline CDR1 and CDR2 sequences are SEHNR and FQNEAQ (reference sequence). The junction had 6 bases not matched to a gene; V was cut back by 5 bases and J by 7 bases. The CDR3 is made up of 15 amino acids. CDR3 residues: CASSPRTGGDGELFF. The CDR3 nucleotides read TGTGCCAGCAGCCCACGGACAGGGGGCGACGGGGAGCTGTTTTTT.

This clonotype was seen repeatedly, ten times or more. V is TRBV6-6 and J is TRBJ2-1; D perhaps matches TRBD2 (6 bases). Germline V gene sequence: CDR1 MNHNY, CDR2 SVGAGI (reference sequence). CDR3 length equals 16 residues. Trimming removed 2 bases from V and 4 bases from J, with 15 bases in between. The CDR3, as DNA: TGTGCCAGCAGTTACCAGGGACTTAAGACTTACAATGAGCAGTTCTTC. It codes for CASSYQGLKTYNEQFF.

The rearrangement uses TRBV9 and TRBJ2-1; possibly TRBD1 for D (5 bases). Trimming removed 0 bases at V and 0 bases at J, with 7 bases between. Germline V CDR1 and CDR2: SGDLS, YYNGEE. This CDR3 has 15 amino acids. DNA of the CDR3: TGTGCCAGCAGCGTAGCAGACAGCTCCTACAATGAGCAGTTCTTC. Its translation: CASSVADSSYNEQFF. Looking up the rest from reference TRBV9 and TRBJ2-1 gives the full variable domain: DSGVTQTPKHLITATGQRVTLRCSPRSGDLSVYWYQQSLDQGLQFLIQYYNGEERAKGNILERFSAQQFPDLHSELNLSSLELGDSALYFCASSVADSSYNEQFFGPGTRLTVL.

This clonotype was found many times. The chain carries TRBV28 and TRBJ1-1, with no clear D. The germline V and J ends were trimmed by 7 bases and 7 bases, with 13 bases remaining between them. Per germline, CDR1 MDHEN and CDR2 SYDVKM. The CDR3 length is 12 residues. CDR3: CASIVSNGEAFF. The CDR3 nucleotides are TGTGCCAGCATCGTCTCCAACGGTGAAGCTTTCTTT.

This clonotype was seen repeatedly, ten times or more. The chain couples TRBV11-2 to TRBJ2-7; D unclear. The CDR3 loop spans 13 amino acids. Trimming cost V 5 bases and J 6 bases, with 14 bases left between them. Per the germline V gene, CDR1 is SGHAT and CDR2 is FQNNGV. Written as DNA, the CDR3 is TGTGCCAGCAGCGGCACAGTACAAGGCGAGCAGTACTTC. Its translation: CASSGTVQGEQYF.

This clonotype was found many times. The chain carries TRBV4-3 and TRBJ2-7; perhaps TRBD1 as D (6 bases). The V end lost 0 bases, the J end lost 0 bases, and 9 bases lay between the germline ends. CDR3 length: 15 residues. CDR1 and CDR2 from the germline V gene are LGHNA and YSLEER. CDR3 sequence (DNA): TGCGCCAGCAGCCAAGAACAGGACAGCTCCTACGAGCAGTACTTC. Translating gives CASSQEQDSSYEQYF.